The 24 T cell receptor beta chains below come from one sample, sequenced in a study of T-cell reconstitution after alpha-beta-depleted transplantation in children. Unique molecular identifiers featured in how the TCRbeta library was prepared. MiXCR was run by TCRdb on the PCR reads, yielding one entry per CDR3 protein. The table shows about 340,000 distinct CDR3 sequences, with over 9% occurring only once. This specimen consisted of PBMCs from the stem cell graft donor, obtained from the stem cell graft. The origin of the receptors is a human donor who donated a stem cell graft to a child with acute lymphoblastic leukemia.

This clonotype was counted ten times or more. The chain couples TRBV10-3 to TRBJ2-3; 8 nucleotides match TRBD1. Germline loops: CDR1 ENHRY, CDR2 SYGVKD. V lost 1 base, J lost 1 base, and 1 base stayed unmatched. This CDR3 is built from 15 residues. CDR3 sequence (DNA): TGTGCCATCAGTGAGTTGGGACAGGGCACAGATACGCAGTATTTT. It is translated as CAISELGQGTDTQYF.

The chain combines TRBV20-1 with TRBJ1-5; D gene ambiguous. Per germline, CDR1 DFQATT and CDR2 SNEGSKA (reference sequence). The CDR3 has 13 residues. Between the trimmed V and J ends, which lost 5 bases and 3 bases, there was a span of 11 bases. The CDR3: CSARSRFNQPQHF. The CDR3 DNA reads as TGCAGTGCTCGGTCCAGGTTCAATCAGCCCCAGCATTTT.

The CDR3 loop is CASSQGLDASGEKLFF. CDR3 nucleotides: TGCGCCAGCAGCCAAGGGCTTGACGCATCGGGTGAAAAACTGTTTTTT. The chain carries TRBV4-1 and TRBJ1-4; D remains unclear. Trimming shortened V by 1 base and J by 7 bases, and 16 bases separated the two germline ends. The CDR3 extends over 16 amino acids. Germline V CDR1 and CDR2: MGHRA, YSYEKL.

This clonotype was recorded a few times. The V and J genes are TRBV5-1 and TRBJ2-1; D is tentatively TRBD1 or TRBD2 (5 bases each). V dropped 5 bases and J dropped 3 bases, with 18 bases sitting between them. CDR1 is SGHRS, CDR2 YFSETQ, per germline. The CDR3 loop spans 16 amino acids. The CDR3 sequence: CASRQLGAASYNEQFF. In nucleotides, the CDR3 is TGCGCCAGCAGGCAACTCGGGGCAGCGAGCTACAATGAGCAGTTCTTC.

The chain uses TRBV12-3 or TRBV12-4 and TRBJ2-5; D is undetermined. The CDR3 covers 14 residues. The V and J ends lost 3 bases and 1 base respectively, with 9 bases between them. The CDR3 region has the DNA TGTGCCAGCAGTTTCCTCGTCACCCAAGAGACCCAGTACTTC. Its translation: CASSFLVTQETQYF.

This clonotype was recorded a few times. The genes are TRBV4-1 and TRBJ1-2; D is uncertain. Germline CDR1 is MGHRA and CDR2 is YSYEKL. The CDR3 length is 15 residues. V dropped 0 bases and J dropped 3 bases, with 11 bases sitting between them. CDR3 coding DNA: TGCGCCAGCAGCCAAGATAGGGCAGGCTACTATGGCTACACCTTC. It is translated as CASSQDRAGYYGYTF.

The CDR3 protein is CASSMGQGGDEQFF. The CDR3 nucleotides read TGTGCCAGCAGTATGGGACAGGGGGGCGATGAGCAGTTCTTC. The chain recombines TRBV6-1 with TRBJ2-1, with TRBD1 matching over 11 bases. Germline loops: CDR1 MNHNS, CDR2 SASEGT. The CDR3 has 14 amino acids. Unmatched junction bases numbered 5, after V lost 5 bases and J lost 8 bases.

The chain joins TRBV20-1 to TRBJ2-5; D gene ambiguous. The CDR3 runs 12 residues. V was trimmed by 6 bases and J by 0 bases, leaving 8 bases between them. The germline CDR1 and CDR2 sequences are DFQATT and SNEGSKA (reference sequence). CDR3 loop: CSAAGYQETQYF. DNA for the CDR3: TGCAGTGCCGCCGGGTACCAAGAGACCCAGTACTTC.

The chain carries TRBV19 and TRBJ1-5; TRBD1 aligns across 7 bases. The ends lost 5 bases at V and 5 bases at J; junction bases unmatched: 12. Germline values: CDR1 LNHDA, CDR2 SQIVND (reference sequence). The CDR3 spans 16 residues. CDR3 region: CASSLHPRDRYQPQHF. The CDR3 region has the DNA TGTGCCAGTAGTTTACACCCCCGGGACAGATATCAGCCCCAGCATTTT.

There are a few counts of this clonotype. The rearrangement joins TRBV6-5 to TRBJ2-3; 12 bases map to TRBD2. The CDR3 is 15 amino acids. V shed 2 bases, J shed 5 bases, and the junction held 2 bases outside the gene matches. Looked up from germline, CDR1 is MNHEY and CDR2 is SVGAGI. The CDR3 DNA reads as TGTGCCAGCAGTTACCTAGCGGGAGGGGAAGATACGCAGTATTTT. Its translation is CASSYLAGGEDTQYF.

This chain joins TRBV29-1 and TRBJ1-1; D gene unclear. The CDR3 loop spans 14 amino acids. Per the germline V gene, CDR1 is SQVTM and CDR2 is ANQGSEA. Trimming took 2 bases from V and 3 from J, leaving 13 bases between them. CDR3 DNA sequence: TGCAGCGTTGAAAATCACATGATTCACACTGAAGCTTTCTTT. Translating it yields CSVENHMIHTEAFF.

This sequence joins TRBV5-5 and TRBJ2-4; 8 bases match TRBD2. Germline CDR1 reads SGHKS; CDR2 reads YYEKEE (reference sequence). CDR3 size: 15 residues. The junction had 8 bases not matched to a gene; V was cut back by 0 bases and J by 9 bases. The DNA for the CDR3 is TGTGCCAGCAGCTTGGAAGCTAGCGGGTTAGGCATTCAGTACTTC. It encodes CASSLEASGLGIQYF.

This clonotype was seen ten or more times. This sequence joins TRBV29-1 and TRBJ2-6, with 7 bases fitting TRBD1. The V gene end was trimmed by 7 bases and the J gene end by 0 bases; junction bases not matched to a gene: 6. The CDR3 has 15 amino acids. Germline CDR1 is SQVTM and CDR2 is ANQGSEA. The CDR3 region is CSAGQVYSGANVLTF. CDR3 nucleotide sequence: TGCAGCGCCGGACAGGTATACTCTGGGGCCAACGTCCTGACTTTC.

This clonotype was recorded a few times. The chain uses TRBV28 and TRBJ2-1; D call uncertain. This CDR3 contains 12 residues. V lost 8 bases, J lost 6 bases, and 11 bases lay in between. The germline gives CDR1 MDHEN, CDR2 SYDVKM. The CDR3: CASFVGSNEQFF. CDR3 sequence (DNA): TGTGCCAGCTTTGTGGGTAGCAATGAGCAGTTCTTC.

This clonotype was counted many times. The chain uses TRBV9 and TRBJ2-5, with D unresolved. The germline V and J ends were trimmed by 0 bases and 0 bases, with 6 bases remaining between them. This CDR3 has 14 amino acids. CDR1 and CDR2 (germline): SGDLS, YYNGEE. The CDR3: CASSVEGYQETQYF. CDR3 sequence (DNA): TGTGCCAGCAGCGTAGAAGGGTACCAAGAGACCCAGTACTTC.

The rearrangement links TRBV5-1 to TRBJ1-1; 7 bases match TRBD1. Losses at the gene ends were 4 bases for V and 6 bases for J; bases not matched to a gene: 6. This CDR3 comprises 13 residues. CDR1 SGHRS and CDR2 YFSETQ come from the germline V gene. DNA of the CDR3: TGCGCCAGCAGCCCAAGGGACAGAGCTGAAGCTTTCTTT. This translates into CASSPRDRAEAFF.

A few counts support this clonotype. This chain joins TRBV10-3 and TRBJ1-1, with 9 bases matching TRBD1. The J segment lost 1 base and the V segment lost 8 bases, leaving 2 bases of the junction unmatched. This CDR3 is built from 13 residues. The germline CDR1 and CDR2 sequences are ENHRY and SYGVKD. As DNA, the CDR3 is TGTGCCATCCGACAGGGGGAGAACACTGAAGCTTTCTTT. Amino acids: CAIRQGENTEAFF.

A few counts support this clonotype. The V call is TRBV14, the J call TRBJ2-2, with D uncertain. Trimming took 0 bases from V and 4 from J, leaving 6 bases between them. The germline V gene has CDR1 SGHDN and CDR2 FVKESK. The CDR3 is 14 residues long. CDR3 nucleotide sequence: TGTGCCAGCAGCCAAGATCACGTCACCGGGGAGCTGTTTTTT. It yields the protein CASSQDHVTGELFF. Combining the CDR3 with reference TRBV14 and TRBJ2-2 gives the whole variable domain EAGVTQFPSHSVIEKGQTVTLRCDPISGHDNLYWYRRVMGKEIKFLLHFVKESKQDESGMPNNRFLAERTGGTYSTLKVQPAELEDSGVYFCASSQDHVTGELFFGEGSRLTVL.

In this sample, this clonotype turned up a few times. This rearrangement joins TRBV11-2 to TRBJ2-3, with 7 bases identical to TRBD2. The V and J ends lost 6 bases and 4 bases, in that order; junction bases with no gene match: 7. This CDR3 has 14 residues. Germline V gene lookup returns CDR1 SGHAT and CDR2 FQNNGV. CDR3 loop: CASSLPAGADTQYF. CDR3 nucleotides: TGTGCCAGCAGTCTCCCCGCGGGGGCAGATACGCAGTATTTT.

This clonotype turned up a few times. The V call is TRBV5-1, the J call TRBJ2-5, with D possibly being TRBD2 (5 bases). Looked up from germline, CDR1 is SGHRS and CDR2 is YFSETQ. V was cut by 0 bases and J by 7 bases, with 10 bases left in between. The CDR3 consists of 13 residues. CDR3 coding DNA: TGCGCCAGCAGCTTGGTGGGTCGGGGGACCCAGTACTTC. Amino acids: CASSLVGRGTQYF.

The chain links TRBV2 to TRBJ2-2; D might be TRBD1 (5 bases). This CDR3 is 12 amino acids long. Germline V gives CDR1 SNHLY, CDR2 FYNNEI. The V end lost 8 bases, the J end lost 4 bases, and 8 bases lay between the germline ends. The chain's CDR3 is CASSRVTGELFF. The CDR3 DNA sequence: TGTGCCAGCTCCAGGGTCACCGGGGAGCTGTTTTTT.

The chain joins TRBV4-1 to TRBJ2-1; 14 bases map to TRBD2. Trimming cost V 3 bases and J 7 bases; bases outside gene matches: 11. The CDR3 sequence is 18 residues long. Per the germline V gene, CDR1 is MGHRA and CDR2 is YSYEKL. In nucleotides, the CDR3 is TGCGCCAGCAGCCAGGGACAGGCCGGGACTAGCGGGGGAAATGAGCAGTTCTTC. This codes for CASSQGQAGTSGGNEQFF.

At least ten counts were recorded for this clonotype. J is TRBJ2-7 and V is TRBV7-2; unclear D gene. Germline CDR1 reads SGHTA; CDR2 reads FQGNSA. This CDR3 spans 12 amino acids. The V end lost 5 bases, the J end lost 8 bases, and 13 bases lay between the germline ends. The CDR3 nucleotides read TGTGCCAGCAGCCAAGATTGGCTACAGCAGTACTTC. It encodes CASSQDWLQQYF.

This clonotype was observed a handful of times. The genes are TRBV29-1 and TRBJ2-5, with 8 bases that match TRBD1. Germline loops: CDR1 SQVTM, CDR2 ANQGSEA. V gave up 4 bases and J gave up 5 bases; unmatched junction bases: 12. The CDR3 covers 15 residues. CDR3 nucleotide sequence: TGCAGCGTTGGGGGCGGCGTCGACAGGGGCGAGACCCAGTACTTC. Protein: CSVGGGVDRGETQYF.